The next 26 T cell receptor beta chains were all read from a single sample in a study of cytomegalovirus exposure and HLA in healthy donors. Primers for the PCR totalled 60 Vbeta and 13 Jbeta. Some clones are missing from TCRdb's copy, which holds only in-frame ones; the method was immunoSEQ multiplex PCR. The repertoire has roughly 140,000 clones, approximately 80% of them found once; the top ten carry 4.5% to 6.5%. Material for sequencing was PBMCs. The source is a male donor in good health and CMV-seronegative.

This chain connects TRBV7-2 to TRBJ2-3; 12 bases are a match to TRBD2. V lost 6 bases to trimming and J lost 4 bases; unmatched junction nucleotides: 2. This CDR3 is built from 14 residues. Germline V gives CDR1 SGHTA, CDR2 FQGNSA. The CDR3 protein is CASRLAGGADTQYF. The CDR3 DNA is TGTGCCAGCAGACTAGCGGGGGGAGCAGATACGCAGTATTTT.

The chain couples TRBV11-2 to TRBJ1-2, with a possible D match to TRBD1 (6 bases). This CDR3 has 14 residues. The germline V gene encodes CDR1 SGHAT and CDR2 FQNNGV. The V and J ends lost 1 base and 3 bases respectively, with 9 bases between them. The CDR3 DNA reads TGTGCCAGCAGCTTAGTAGGGGGGGACTATGGCTACACCTTC. It encodes CASSLVGGDYGYTF.

CDR3 amino acids: CASSRAVNEKLFF. As DNA, the CDR3 is TGTGCCAGCTCACGGGCAGTTAATGAAAAACTGTTTTTT. This sequence joins TRBV18 and TRBJ1-4; no clear D. The CDR3 is 13 amino acids. Germline loops: CDR1 KGHSH, CDR2 LQKENI. The V and J ends lost 4 bases and 4 bases respectively, with 7 bases between them.

The chain is built from TRBV27 and TRBJ1-5; 7 bases are a match to TRBD1. The junction had 12 bases not matched to a gene; V was cut back by 4 bases and J by 6 bases. This CDR3 has 16 residues. From germline, CDR1 is MNHEY and CDR2 SMNVEV (reference sequence). The CDR3 DNA is TGTGCCAGCAGTTCCGCCGACAGGGTGGATACTCAGCCCCAGCATTTT. Protein product: CASSSADRVDTQPQHF.

The V call is TRBV7-3, the J call TRBJ2-6, with 8 positions matching TRBD1. CDR3 length: 17 residues. Germline assignment: CDR1 SGHTA and CDR2 FQGTGA. V was pared by 5 bases and J by 3 bases, with 9 bases of the junction left unmatched. The CDR3 region has the DNA TGTGCCAGCAGCCCCCACCCGACAGGGGTTGGGGCCAACGTCCTGACTTTC. This gives the protein CASSPHPTGVGANVLTF.

The chain recombines TRBV6-5 with TRBJ1-6; D gene ambiguous. CDR1 is MNHEY and CDR2 is SVGAGI in the germline V gene. This CDR3 has 13 residues. The V end was cut by 5 bases, the J end by 5 bases, with 7 bases between. The CDR3 coding sequence is TGTGCCAGCAGTGGGAGGGATAATTCACCCCTCCACTTT. It translates to CASSGRDNSPLHF.

The chain links TRBV18 to TRBJ2-7, with a weak D call TRBD1 (6 bases). Germline CDR1 reads KGHSH; CDR2 reads LQKENI. This CDR3 region has 16 residues. The V gene lost 3 bases and the J gene lost 3 bases, with 18 bases spanning the gap. CDR3 nucleotide sequence: TGTGCCAGCTCACCTCCTACGGGACAACCCAACTACGAGCAGTACTTC. Its protein product is CASSPPTGQPNYEQYF.

This clone came up a few times. CDR3 residues: CSARVVGELFF. The CDR3, as DNA: TGCAGTGCTAGAGTTGTCGGGGAACTGTTTTTT. J is TRBJ1-4 and V is TRBV20-1; no reliable D call. V lost 1 base and J 12 bases, leaving 9 bases between the germline ends. Germline assignment: CDR1 DFQATT and CDR2 SNEGSKA (reference sequence). The CDR3 has 11 residues.

V gene TRBV4-2 combines with J gene TRBJ2-5; 8 bases align to TRBD1. This CDR3 region has 14 residues. Germline V gene data show CDR1 as LGHNA and CDR2 as YNFKEQ. The ends lost 4 bases at V and 2 bases at J; junction bases unmatched: 3. The CDR3: CASSLGQGQETQYF. CDR3 nucleotides: TGTGCCAGCAGCCTAGGACAGGGTCAAGAGACCCAGTACTTC.

This clone showed up just a few times. The CDR3, as DNA: TGTGCCAGCAGGCCGGCGGGCGGGGGCACCGGGGAGCTGTTTTTT. It codes for CASRPAGGGTGELFF. The genes are TRBV9 and TRBJ2-2, with 7 bases aligning to TRBD2. J lost 4 bases, V lost 5 bases, and 8 bases had no gene match. CDR1 is SGDLS and CDR2 is YYNGEE in the germline V gene. The CDR3 is 15 amino acids.

The CDR3 protein is CASSPRPDRTSYEQYF. In DNA, the CDR3 is TGTGCCAGCAGCCCGAGACCGGACAGGACCTCCTACGAGCAGTACTTC. The J gene is TRBJ2-7, the V gene TRBV9; 7 bases align to TRBD1. This CDR3 comprises 16 residues. The trim removed 4 bases at V and 0 bases at J, leaving 10 bases unmatched. The germline CDR1 and CDR2 sequences are SGDLS and YYNGEE.

The chain is built from TRBV9 and TRBJ2-1, with D perhaps TRBD1 (6 bases). Germline V gene data show CDR1 as SGDLS and CDR2 as YYNGEE. Between the trimmed V and J ends, which lost 0 bases and 10 bases, there was a span of 23 bases. The length of the CDR3 is 17 residues. This chain's CDR3 is CASSVGPKGVAGGEQFF. CDR3 bases: TGTGCCAGCAGCGTAGGACCTAAGGGGGTGGCAGGCGGGGAGCAGTTCTTC.

V is TRBV6-6 and J is TRBJ1-1; 10 nucleotides line up with TRBD1. The CDR3 runs to 12 residues. Germline-derived CDR1 and CDR2 are MNHNY and SVGAGI (reference sequence). The J segment lost 5 bases and the V segment lost 8 bases, leaving 2 bases of the junction unmatched. Here the CDR3 reads CASRDRGTEAFF. The DNA for the CDR3 is TGTGCCAGCCGGGACAGGGGTACTGAAGCTTTCTTT.

The gene calls are TRBV7-6 and TRBJ2-7; 9 bases line up with TRBD1. CDR3 length equals 17 residues. Trimming at V came to 0 bases and at J to 3 bases, leaving 9 bases not matched to a gene. Germline CDR1 reads SGHVS; CDR2 reads FNYEAQ. CDR3 DNA sequence: TGTGCCAGCAGCTTAGCAACAGGGGGCGCCGTGGGCTACGAGCAGTACTTC. As protein: CASSLATGGAVGYEQYF. The full variable domain, with the rest looked up from reference TRBV7-6 and TRBJ2-7, is GAGVSQSPRYKVTKRGQDVALRCDPISGHVSLYWYRQALGQGPEFLTYFNYEAQQDKSGLPNDRFSAERPEGSISTLTIQRTEQRDSAMYRCASSLATGGAVGYEQYFGPGTRLTVT.

The V gene is TRBV28, the J gene TRBJ1-5; perhaps TRBD1 as D (6 bases). Germline V CDR1 and CDR2: MDHEN, SYDVKM. V dropped 2 bases and J dropped 7 bases, with 9 bases sitting between them. The CDR3 contains 13 residues. CDR3 coding DNA: TGTGCCAGCAGTTTACGTGGGGGCCAGCCCCAGCATTTT. Its protein is CASSLRGGQPQHF.

The J gene is TRBJ1-3, the V gene TRBV4-3; D possibly corresponds to TRBD1 (6 bases). Trimming took 3 bases from V and 2 from J, leaving 14 bases between them. Germline V gives CDR1 LGHNA, CDR2 YSLEER. CDR3 length equals 16 residues. The DNA for the CDR3 is TGCGCCAGCAGCCAGACGACAGGCTTCGCTGGAAACACCATATATTTT. It is translated as CASSQTTGFAGNTIYF.

The chain carries TRBV7-3 and TRBJ1-4; no definite D call. Trimming pared 0 bases from V and 8 bases from J, leaving 13 bases between. Germline V gene data show CDR1 as SGHTA and CDR2 as FQGTGA. This CDR3 comprises 15 residues. The CDR3 loop reads CASSLTGLGGEKLFF. CDR3 bases: TGTGCCAGCAGCTTAACAGGGCTGGGAGGAGAAAAACTGTTTTTT.

The rearrangement links TRBV5-4 to TRBJ2-6; 14 bases match TRBD2. The CDR3 is 18 residues long. Germline V gene lookup returns CDR1 SGHNT and CDR2 YYREEE (reference sequence). The ends lost 6 bases at V and 3 bases at J; junction bases unmatched: 8. CDR3 bases: TGTGCCAGCACCCCGACTAGCGGGGGGGCCAATGGGGCCAACGTCCTGACTTTC. Translating it yields CASTPTSGGANGANVLTF. Variable domain in full (rest from reference TRBV5-4 and TRBJ2-6): ETGVTQSPTHLIKTRGQQVTLRCSSQSGHNTVSWYQQALGQGPQFIFQYYREEENGRGNFPPRFSGLQFPNYSSELNVNALELDDSALYLCASTPTSGGANGANVLTFGAGSRLTVL.

This chain links TRBV19 with TRBJ1-5; no clear D. The CDR3 spans 14 residues. Germline CDR1 is LNHDA and CDR2 is SQIVND (reference sequence). Trimming took 1 base from V and 4 from J, leaving 8 bases between them. The CDR3 DNA reads as TGTGCCAGTAGTATAGGCAGTTTTAATCAGCCCCAGCATTTT. Translation: CASSIGSFNQPQHF.

This clone was observed once. Written as DNA, the CDR3 is TGTGCCAGCGGACAGGGAGCTAACTATGGCTACACCTTC. Its translation: CASGQGANYGYTF. The chain is built from TRBV27 and TRBJ1-2, with 8 bases matching TRBD1. The CDR3 is 13 amino acids. V shed 8 bases and J 0 bases; nucleotides not matched to a gene: 2. CDR1 is MNHEY and CDR2 is SMNVEV in the germline V gene (reference sequence).

This sequence joins TRBV7-9 and TRBJ1-3; D unresolved. The germline gives CDR1 SEHNR, CDR2 FQNEAQ (reference sequence). The CDR3 spans 15 residues. The V and J ends lost 6 bases and 0 bases respectively, with 12 bases between them. This CDR3 reads CASSYESFSGNTIYF. CDR3 DNA sequence: TGTGCCAGCAGTTATGAGAGTTTCTCTGGAAACACCATATATTTT.

The CDR3 DNA reads TGTGCCTGGAGTGTACTGGGGACAGGGGTATACGAGCAGTACTTC. Translated: CAWSVLGTGVYEQYF. The genes are TRBV30 and TRBJ2-7, with TRBD1 identical over 10 bases. The CDR3 loop spans 15 amino acids. Per the germline V gene, CDR1 is GTSNPN and CDR2 is SVGIG (reference sequence). The trim removed 0 bases at V and 4 bases at J, leaving 6 bases unmatched.

CDR3 protein: CASTLAGAQYF. CDR3 nucleotide sequence: TGTGCCAGCACCTTAGCGGGAGCCCAGTATTTT. J is TRBJ2-3 and V is TRBV6-6; 9 nucleotides match TRBD2. The CDR3 sequence is 11 residues long. Germline lookup yields CDR1 MNHNY and CDR2 SVGAGI (reference sequence). J gave up 12 bases and V 7 bases, and 5 bases lay outside the gene matches.

This chain links TRBV9 with TRBJ2-1, with D possibly being TRBD2 (5 bases). CDR3 length: 14 amino acids. Germline CDR1 SGDLS, CDR2 YYNGEE. The ends were cut back, 7 bases at V and 1 base at J, with 12 bases in the middle. The CDR3: CASGSLASYNEQFF. In DNA, the CDR3 is TGTGCCAGCGGGAGCCTGGCGTCCTACAATGAGCAGTTCTTC.

The V and J genes are TRBV7-9 and TRBJ1-1, with 12 bases lining up with TRBD1. This CDR3 is built from 15 residues. Trimming removed 2 bases from V and 5 bases from J; junction bases left unmatched: 3. Germline-derived CDR1 and CDR2 are SEHNR and FQNEAQ (reference sequence). The chain's CDR3 is CASSLRDRGLTEAFF. The DNA for the CDR3 is TGTGCCAGCAGCTTAAGGGACAGGGGGCTAACTGAAGCTTTCTTT.

The rearrangement joins TRBV28 to TRBJ2-7; D is uncertain. The V gene's germline CDR1 is MDHEN and CDR2 SYDVKM. The CDR3 spans 12 residues. With 10 bases removed from V and 2 bases from J, the gap between germline ends came to 12 bases. The CDR3 nucleotides read TGTGCCATTAACACCAGTACCTACGAGCAGTACTTC. Translated, it gives CAINTSTYEQYF.